This TCR beta chain was profiled in a study of blood T cell repertoires in COVID-19. The CDR3 is 13 residues long. Trimming left V 1 base short and J 4 bases short, with 6 bases between. CDR1 LGHNA and CDR2 YSLEER come from the germline V gene. Using immunoSEQ multiplex PCR, the repertoire was profiled, and TCRdb retains in-frame clones only, with some absent. The data contain more than 65,000 clones, about 83% of them singletons. J is TRBJ2-3 and V is TRBV4-3; D call uncertain. The TCR was taken from a woman aged 80 or over with active or convalescent COVID-19. Sequencing was carried out using peripheral blood. The CDR3 region is CASSQGVSDTQYF. CDR3 in DNA: TGCGCCAGCAGCCAAGGAGTCTCAGATACGCAGTATTTT.